The clone carrying this T cell receptor (beta chain) was detected only once. This record belongs to a study of blood T cell repertoires in COVID-19. The wider study: Some COVID-19 samples were acute and others convalescent; all came from the United States, Italy and Spain.

Germline values: CDR1 KGHDR, CDR2 SFDVKD. The CDR3 covers 13 residues. Trimming shortened V by 9 bases and J by 1 base, and 8 bases separated the two germline ends. Per the original methods: From reference gene primer amplification, estimates of nucleated cell counts were derived. This table comes from immunoSEQ multiplex PCR, and its TCRdb copy is limited to in-frame clones, with some not included. V, J and clone size are those of that table, while D and trimming were read from the DNA. The repertoire includes roughly 88,000 clones, approximately 80% of them detected once, and around a sixth sits in the top ten.

The V call is TRBV24-1, the J call TRBJ2-2, with D maybe TRBD2 (5 bases). The sequencing input was peripheral blood. The clonotype originates from a woman at least 80 years old with acute or convalescent COVID-19. CDR3 in amino acids: CATYRENTGELFF. CDR3 coding DNA: TGTGCCACCTACCGGGAGAACACCGGGGAGCTGTTTTTT.